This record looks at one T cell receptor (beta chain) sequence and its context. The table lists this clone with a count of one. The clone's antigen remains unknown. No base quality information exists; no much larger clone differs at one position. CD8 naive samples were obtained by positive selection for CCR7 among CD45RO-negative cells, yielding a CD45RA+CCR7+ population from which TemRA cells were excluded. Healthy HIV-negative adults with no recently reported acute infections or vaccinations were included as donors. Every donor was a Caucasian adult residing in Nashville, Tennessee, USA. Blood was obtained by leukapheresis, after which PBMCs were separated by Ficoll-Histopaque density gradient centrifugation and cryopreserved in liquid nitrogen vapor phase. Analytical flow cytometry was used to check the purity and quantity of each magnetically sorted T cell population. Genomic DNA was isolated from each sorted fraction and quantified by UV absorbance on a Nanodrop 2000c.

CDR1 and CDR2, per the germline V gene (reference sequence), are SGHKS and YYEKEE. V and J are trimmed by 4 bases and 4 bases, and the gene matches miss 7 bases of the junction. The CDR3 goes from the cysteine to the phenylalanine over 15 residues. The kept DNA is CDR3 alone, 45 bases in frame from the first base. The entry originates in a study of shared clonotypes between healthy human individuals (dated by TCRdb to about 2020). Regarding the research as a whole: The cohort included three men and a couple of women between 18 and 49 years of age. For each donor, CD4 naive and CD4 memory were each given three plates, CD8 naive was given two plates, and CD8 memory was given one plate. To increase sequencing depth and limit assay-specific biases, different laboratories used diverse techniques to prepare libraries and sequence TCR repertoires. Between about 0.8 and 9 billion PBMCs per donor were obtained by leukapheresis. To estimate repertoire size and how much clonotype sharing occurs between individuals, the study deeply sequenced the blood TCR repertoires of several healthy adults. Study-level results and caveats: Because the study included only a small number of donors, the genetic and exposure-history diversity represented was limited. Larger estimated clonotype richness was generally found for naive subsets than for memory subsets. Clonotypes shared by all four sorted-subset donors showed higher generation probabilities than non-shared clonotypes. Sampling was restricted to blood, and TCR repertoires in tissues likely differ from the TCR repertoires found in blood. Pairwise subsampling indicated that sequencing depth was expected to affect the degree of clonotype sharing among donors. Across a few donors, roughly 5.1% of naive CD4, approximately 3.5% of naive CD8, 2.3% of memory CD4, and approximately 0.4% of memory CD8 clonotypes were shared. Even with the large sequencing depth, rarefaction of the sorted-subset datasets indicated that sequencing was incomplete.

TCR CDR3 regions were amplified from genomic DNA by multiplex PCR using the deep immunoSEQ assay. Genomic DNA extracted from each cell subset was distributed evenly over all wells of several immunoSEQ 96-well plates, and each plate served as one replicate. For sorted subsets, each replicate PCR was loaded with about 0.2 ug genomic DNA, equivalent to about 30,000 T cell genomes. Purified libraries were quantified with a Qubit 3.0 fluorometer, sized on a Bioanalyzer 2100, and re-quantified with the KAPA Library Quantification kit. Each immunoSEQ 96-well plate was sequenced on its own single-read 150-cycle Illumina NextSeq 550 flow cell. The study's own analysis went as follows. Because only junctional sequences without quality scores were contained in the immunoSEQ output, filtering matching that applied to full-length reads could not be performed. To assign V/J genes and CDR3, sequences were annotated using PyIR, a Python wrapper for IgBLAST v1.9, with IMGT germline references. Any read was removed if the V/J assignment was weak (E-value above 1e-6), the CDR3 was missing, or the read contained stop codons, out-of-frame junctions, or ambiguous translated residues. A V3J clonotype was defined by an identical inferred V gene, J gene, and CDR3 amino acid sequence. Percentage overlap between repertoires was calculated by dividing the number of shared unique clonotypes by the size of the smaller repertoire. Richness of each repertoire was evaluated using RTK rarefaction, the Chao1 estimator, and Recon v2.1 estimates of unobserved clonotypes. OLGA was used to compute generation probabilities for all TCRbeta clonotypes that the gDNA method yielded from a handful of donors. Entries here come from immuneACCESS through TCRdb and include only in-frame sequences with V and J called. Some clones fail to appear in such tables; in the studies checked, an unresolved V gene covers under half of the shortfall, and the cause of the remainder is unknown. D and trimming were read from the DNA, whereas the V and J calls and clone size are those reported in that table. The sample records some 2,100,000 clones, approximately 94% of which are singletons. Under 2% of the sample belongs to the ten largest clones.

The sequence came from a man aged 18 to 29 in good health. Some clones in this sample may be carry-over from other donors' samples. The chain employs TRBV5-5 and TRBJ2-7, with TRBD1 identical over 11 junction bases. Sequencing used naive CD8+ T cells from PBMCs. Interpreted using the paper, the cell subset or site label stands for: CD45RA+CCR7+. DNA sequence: TGTGCCAGCAGCCCTCGGACAGGGGGCGCGTACGAGCAGTACTTC. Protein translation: CASSPRTGGAYEQYF.